Listed below are T cell receptor beta chains from one sample, sequenced in a study of blood T cell repertoires in COVID-19. The repertoire was sequenced with immunoSEQ multiplex PCR; TCRdb's copy has only in-frame clones and lacks some. This repertoire shows about 120,000 clones, less than 75% found once; its top ten account for about 0.84%. The sequencing sample was made of peripheral blood. Every receptor here comes from a human donor with acute or convalescent COVID-19. The donor label of this sample is uncertain. CDR3s include the opening cysteine and the closing phenylalanine or tryptophan. A D gene is named only where the DNA matches it firmly. Clone size is not always given. Where it is, it says once, few, many or a class for expanded clones.

.	many	TRBV27	TRBJ2-1	TGTGCCAGCAGACGGTTAGGGGTTTATGAGCAGTTCTTC	CASRRLGVYEQFF
TRBD1	once	TRBV28	TRBJ1-2	TGTGCCAGCAGTTCGACAGGGGGCGCTAACTATGGCTACACCTTC	CASSSTGGANYGYTF
.	.	TRBV4-2	TRBJ2-5	TGTGCCAGCAGCGCATCGATGGCAGAGACCCAGTACTTC	CASSASMAETQYF
.	.	TRBV6-5	TRBJ1-1	TGTGCCAGCAGTTTCCCATGGAAGAGGGACACTGAAGCTTTCTTT	CASSFPWKRDTEAFF
TRBD1	.	TRBV5-8	TRBJ1-5	TGTGCCAGCAGCCCAGGACAGGGGGTATATAGCAATCAGCCCCAGCATTTT	CASSPGQGVYSNQPQHF
.	.	TRBV30	TRBJ2-1	TGTGCCTGGAGTGTATTAGCGGTGGACTACAATGAGCAGTTCTTC	CAWSVLAVDYNEQFF
.	.	TRBV13	TRBJ2-7	TGTGCCAGCAGCTTAGTCGGGGCAGGGGGGCCACCCTACGAGCAGTACTTC	CASSLVGAGGPPYEQYF
.	.	TRBV30	TRBJ2-3	TGTGCCTGGAGTGTACTCAGCACAGATACGCAGTATTTT	CAWSVLSTDTQYF
.	once	TRBV7-8	TRBJ1-3	TGTGCCAGCAGCGAGGGGGGGCCTGGAAACACCATATATTTT	CASSEGGPGNTIYF
TRBD1	.	TRBV5-8	TRBJ2-1	TGTGCCAGCAGCTCGGGACAGTGGAAGTACAATGAGCAGTTCTTC	CASSSGQWKYNEQFF
TRBD1	.	TRBV2	TRBJ2-5	TGTGCCAGCAGTCCAAATACAGGGGGCGGAGAGACCCAGTACTTC	CASSPNTGGGETQYF
.	.	TRBV6-1	TRBJ1-5	TGTGCCAGCAGTGAACCCCTATCAGGCGCCCGTCGGCCCCAGCATTTT	CASSEPLSGARRPQHF
TRBD1	.	TRBV2	TRBJ2-1	TGTGCCAGCTTGGGCAGGGACAGGGTCTACAATGAGCAGTTCTTC	CASLGRDRVYNEQFF
.	.	TRBV11-2	TRBJ1-1	TGTGCCAGCAGCTTAGGTCGCATGGGGACAATGAACACTGAAGCTTTCTTT	CASSLGRMGTMNTEAFF
TRBD1	.	TRBV29-1	TRBJ1-1	TGCAGCGGACAGGGCCCCAGCACTGAAGCTTTCTTT	CSGQGPSTEAFF
TRBD1	few	TRBV7-9	TRBJ1-6	TGTGCCAGCAGCTTAGGGACAGGGTATTCACCCCTCCACTTT	CASSLGTGYSPLHF
.	.	TRBV27	TRBJ1-2	TGTGCCAGCAGTTTCTTCCGTGGGGCTCTCTATGGCTACACCTTC	CASSFFRGALYGYTF
.	.	TRBV7-2	TRBJ2-5	TGTGCCAGCAAGTGGGGGGGCGGGGAGACCCAGTACTTC	CASKWGGGETQYF
TRBD2	.	TRBV9	TRBJ2-1	TGTGCCAGCAGCGTAGCCAGGCGGGGGAGCTCCTACAATGAGCAGTTCTTC	CASSVARRGSSYNEQFF
TRBD1	.	TRBV18	TRBJ2-1	TGTGCCAGCTCACTCGAAATACCCGGGACAGGGTCCTACAATGAGCAGTTCTTC	CASSLEIPGTGSYNEQFF
TRBD1	.	TRBV29-1	TRBJ2-1	TGCAGCGTTGTATCCCTGGACAGGGCGGCCTACAATGAGCAGTTCTTC	CSVVSLDRAAYNEQFF
.	few	TRBV7-9	TRBJ2-5	TGTGCCAGCAGCTTAGTGCGCCACGAGGGTGAAGAGACCCAGTACTTC	CASSLVRHEGEETQYF
.	.	TRBV7-7	TRBJ2-3	TGTGCTAGCAGCCCTGAGCCCAGGGCCACAGATACGCAGTATTTT	CASSPEPRATDTQYF
TRBD2	.	TRBV18	TRBJ2-1	TGTGCCAGCTCACTCCGAGTGGGACTAGCGGGGGGATCTATCGGAGGTGAGCAGTTCTTC	CASSLRVGLAGGSIGGEQFF
TRBD1	.	TRBV5-1	TRBJ1-6	TGCGCCAGCAGCTTGCGTCCGGGACAGGGTAATTCACCCCTCCACTTT	CASSLRPGQGNSPLHF
.	.	TRBV28	TRBJ2-3	TGTGCCAGCAGTTTGGGGGGGGCGACCCGGGATACGCAGTATTTT	CASSLGGATRDTQYF
.	.	TRBV18	TRBJ2-2	TGTGCCAGCTCAAGCAAGCCGCCCTCTAACACCGGGGAGCTGTTTTTT	CASSSKPPSNTGELFF
TRBD2	.	TRBV2	TRBJ2-5	TGTGCCAGCAGTGATGTGGGGCAGGGCGGGGGAGAGACCCAGTACTTC	CASSDVGQGGGETQYF
TRBD2	.	TRBV3-1/TRBV3-2	TRBJ2-2	TGTGCCAGCCATTCCAGCGGGGGGCGTAACGGGGAGCTGTTTTTT	CASHSSGGRNGELFF
TRBD1	few	TRBV11-2	TRBJ1-1	TGTGCCAGCAGCTTAGCAGGGGGAAGCACTGAAGCTTTCTTT	CASSLAGGSTEAFF
TRBD1	.	TRBV20-1	TRBJ1-4	TGCAGTGCTAGTCAGATCGGGACAGGGGGCAAAAAACTGTTTTTT	CSASQIGTGGKKLFF
.	many	TRBV3-1/TRBV3-2	TRBJ1-2	TGTGCCAGCAGCCCCTCATCGGGTTTCTATGGCTACACCTTC	CASSPSSGFYGYTF
.	.	TRBV2	TRBJ1-1	TGTGCCAGCAGCATGATCCCCTCGACACCGATGAACACTGAAGCTTTCTTT	CASSMIPSTPMNTEAFF
.	.	TRBV7-3	TRBJ1-1	TGTGCCAGCAGCCCAAATGGAGGGGCGGACACTGAAGCTTTCTTT	CASSPNGGADTEAFF
TRBD1	.	TRBV5-1	TRBJ1-3	TGCGCCAGCAGCCCGGAGCCAGGGGGCTCGGGAAACACCATATATTTT	CASSPEPGGSGNTIYF
.	many	TRBV9	TRBJ1-6	TGTGCCAGCAGCCCCCGGGGGTCCAATTCACCCCTCCACTTT	CASSPRGSNSPLHF
.	.	TRBV5-1	TRBJ1-1	TGCGCCAGCAGCGCGAGGGCGAGTAACACTGAAGCTTTCTTT	CASSARASNTEAFF
TRBD1	few	TRBV11-3	TRBJ2-4	TGTGCCAGCAGCTTAGATGGTGGGAGCGCGACAGGGGGACCCAAAAACATTCAGTACTTC	CASSLDGGSATGGPKNIQYF
.	once	TRBV23-1	TRBJ2-5	TGCGCCAGCAGTCAATCCCACAGCCAAGAGACCCAGTACTTC	CASSQSHSQETQYF
.	.	TRBV18	TRBJ1-1	TGTGCCAGCTCACCCAGCAAGGGGATGAACACTGAAGCTTTCTTT	CASSPSKGMNTEAFF
.	.	TRBV27	TRBJ1-5	TGTGCCAGCAGCTCAGGGTTACAGCCCCAGCATTTT	CASSSGLQPQHF
TRBD1	.	TRBV24-1	TRBJ1-1	TGTGCCACCAGTGACTTGGGACAGGGGATGAACACTGAAGCTTTCTTT	CATSDLGQGMNTEAFF